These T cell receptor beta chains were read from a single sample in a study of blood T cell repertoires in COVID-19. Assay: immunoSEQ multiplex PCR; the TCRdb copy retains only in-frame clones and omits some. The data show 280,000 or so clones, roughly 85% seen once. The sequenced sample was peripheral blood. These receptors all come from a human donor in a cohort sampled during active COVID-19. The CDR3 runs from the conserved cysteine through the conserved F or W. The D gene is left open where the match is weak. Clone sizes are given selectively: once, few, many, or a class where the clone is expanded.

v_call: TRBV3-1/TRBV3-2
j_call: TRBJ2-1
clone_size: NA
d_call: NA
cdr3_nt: TGTGCCAGCAGCCCCCTTGAGGGAGGCGGATCCAATGAGCAGTTCTTC
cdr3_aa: CASSPLEGGGSNEQFF

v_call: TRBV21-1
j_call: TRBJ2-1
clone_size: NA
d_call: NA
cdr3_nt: TGTGCCAGCAGCAAAAGCGTGCGGCAGTTCTTC
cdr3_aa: CASSKSVRQFF

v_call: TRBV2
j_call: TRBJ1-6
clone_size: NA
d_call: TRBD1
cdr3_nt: TGTGCCAGCAGATCCGGGACAGGGGGCTATAATTCACCCCTCCACTTT
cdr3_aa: CASRSGTGGYNSPLHF

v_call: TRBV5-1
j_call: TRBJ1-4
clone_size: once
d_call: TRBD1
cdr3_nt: TGCGCCAGCAGCACACAGGGGGCAACTAATGAAAAACTGTTTTTT
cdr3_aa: CASSTQGATNEKLFF

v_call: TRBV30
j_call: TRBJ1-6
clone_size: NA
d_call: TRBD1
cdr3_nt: TGTGCCTGGGGGGGACAGGATAATTCACCCCTCCACTTT
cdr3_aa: CAWGGQDNSPLHF

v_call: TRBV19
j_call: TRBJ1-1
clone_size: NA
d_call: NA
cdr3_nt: TGTGCCAGTAGTGCGAACAGGGACACTGAAGCTTTCTTT
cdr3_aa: CASSANRDTEAFF

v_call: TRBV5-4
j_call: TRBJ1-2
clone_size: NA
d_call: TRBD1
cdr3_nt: TGTGCCAGCAGCTTGGGAGGACAGGCGATAAACTATGGCTACACCTTC
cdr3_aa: CASSLGGQAINYGYTF

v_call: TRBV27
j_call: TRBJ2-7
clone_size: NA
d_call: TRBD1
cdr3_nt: TGTGCCAGCAGTTTTACCGGGACAGGGGGTTACGAGCAGTACTTC
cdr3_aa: CASSFTGTGGYEQYF

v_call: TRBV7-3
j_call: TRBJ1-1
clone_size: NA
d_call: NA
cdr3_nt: TGTGCCAGCAGCTTAACGACAGTGCCGAGCACTGAAGCTTTCTTT
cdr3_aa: CASSLTTVPSTEAFF

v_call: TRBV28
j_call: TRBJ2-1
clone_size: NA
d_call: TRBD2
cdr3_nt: TGTGCCAGCTTTGGCGGGAGCCTAGCGTATGAGCAGTTCTTC
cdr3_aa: CASFGGSLAYEQFF